This T cell receptor beta chain was recovered during a study of blood T cell repertoires in COVID-19. In the original processing: Amplifying reference gene primers gave estimates of nucleated cell counts. The repertoire was sequenced with immunoSEQ multiplex PCR; TCRdb's copy has only in-frame clones and lacks some. V, J and clone size are those of that table, while D and trimming were read from the DNA. The sample contains just under 350,000 clones, 75% to 90% of which appear only once. The Seattle patients joined while their infection was active and were tracked longitudinally afterward. The CDR3 sequence is 15 residues long. The germline CDR1 and CDR2 sequences are SGHRS and YFSETQ. Trimming took 1 base from V and 6 from J; bases not matched to a gene: 4.

This TCR was sampled from a woman aged 45-65 years with COVID-19, enrolled during active disease. Sample: peripheral blood. The rearrangement joins TRBV5-1 to TRBJ1-6; 7 positions match TRBD1. As DNA, the CDR3 is TGCGCCAGCAGCTTGTCTGCAGGGGGTAATTCACCCCTCCACTTT. Its translation is CASSLSAGGNSPLHF.